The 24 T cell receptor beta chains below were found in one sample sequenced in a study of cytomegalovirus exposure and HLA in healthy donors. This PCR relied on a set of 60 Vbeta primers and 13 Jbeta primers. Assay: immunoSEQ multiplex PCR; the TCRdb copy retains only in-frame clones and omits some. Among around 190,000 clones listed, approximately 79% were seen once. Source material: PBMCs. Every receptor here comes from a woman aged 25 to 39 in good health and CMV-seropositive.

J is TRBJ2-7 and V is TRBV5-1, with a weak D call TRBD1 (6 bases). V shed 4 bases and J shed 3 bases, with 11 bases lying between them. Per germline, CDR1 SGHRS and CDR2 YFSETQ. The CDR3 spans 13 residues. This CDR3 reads CASSPGQYYEQYF. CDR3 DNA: TGCGCCAGCAGCCCAGGACAGTACTACGAGCAGTACTTC.

The CDR3 sequence: CASSLALSGLAGETDLREQYF. In DNA form, the CDR3 reads TGTGCCAGCAGCTTAGCGCTAAGCGGACTAGCGGGGGAAACAGACCTTCGCGAGCAGTACTTC. The chain employs TRBV7-4 and TRBJ2-7, with TRBD2 identical over 13 bases. Unmatched junction bases numbered 20, after V lost 0 bases and J lost 6 bases. Germline-derived CDR1 and CDR2 are SGHVT and SQSDAQ. The CDR3 contains 21 residues.

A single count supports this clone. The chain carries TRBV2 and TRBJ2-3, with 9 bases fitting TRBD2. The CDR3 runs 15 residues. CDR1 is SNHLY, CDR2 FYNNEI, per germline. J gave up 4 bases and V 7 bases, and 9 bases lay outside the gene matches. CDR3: CASIERLAGPDTQYF. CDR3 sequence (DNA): TGTGCCAGCATCGAGCGGCTAGCGGGGCCAGATACGCAGTATTTT.

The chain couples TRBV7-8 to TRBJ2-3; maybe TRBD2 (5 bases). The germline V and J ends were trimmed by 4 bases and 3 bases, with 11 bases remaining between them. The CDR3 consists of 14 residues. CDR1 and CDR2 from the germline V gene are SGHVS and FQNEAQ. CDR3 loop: CASSSSGGTDTQYF. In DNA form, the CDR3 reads TGTGCCAGCAGCTCAAGCGGTGGTACAGATACGCAGTATTTT.

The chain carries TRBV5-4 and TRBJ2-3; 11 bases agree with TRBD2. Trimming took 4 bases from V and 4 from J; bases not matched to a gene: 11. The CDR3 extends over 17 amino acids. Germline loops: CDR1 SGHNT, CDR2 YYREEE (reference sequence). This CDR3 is CASSRVLLAGGADTQYF. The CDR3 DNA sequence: TGTGCCAGCAGCCGGGTACTCCTAGCGGGGGGCGCAGATACGCAGTATTTT.

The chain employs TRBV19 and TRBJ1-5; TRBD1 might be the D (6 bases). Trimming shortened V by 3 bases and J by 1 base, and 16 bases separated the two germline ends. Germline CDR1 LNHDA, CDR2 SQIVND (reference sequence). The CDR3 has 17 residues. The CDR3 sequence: CASSIFSGDDSNQPQHF. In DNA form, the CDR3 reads TGTGCCAGTAGTATTTTTTCAGGGGACGACAGCAATCAGCCCCAGCATTTT.

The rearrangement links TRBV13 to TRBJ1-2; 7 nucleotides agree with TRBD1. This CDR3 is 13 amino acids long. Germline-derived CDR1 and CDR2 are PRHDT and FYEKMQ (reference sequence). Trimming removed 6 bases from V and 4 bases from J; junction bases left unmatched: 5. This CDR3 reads CASRQQGFYGYTF. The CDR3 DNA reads TGTGCCAGCAGACAACAGGGGTTCTATGGCTACACCTTC.

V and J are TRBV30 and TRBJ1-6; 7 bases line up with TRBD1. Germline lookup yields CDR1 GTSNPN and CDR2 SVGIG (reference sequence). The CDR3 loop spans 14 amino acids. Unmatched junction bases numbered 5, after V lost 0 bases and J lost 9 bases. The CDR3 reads CAWSVRGGASPLHF. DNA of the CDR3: TGTGCCTGGAGTGTACGAGGGGGCGCTTCACCCCTCCACTTT.

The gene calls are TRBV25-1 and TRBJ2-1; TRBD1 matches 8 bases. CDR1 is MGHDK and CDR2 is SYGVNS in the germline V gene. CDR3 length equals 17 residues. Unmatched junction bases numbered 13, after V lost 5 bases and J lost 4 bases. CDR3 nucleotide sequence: TGTGCCAGCAGTCCCTCAACGGGGACAGGAGCTTACAATGAGCAGTTCTTC. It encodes CASSPSTGTGAYNEQFF.

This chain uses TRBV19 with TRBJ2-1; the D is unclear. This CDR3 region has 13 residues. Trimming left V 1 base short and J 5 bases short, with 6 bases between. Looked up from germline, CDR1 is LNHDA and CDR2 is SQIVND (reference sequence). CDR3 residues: CASSIGRDNEQFF. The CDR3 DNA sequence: TGTGCCAGTAGTATAGGTCGCGACAATGAGCAGTTCTTC.

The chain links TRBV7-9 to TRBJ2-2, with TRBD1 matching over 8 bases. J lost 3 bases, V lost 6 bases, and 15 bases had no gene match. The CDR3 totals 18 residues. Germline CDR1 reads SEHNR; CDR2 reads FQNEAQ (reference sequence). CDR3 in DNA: TGTGCCAGCAGGACGACAGGGGTGCGCGCGTTGGACACCGGGGAGCTGTTTTTT. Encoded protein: CASRTTGVRALDTGELFF.

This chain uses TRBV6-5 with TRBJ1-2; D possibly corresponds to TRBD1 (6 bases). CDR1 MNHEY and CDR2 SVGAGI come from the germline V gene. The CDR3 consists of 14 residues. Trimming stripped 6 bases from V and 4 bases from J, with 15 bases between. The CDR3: CASSYVGGVYGYTF. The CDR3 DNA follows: TGTGCCAGCAGCTACGTAGGGGGGGTCTATGGCTACACCTTC.

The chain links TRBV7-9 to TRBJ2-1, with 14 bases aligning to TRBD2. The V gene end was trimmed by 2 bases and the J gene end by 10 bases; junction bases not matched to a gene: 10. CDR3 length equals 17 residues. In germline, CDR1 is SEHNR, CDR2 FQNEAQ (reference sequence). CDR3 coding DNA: TGTGCCAGCAGCTTATCTACCGGGACTAGCGGGAGATGGGAGCAGTTCTTC. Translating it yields CASSLSTGTSGRWEQFF.

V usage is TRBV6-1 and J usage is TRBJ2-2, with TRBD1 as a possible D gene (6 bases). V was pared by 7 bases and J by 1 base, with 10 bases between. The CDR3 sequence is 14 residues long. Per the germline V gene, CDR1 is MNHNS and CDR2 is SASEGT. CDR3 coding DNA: TGTGCCAGCATCGTACAGGGGAACACCGGGGAGCTGTTTTTT. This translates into CASIVQGNTGELFF.

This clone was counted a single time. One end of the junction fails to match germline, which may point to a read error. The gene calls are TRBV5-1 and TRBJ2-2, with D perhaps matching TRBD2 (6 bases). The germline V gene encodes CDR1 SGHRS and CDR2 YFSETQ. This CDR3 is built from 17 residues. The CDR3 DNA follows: TGCGCCAGCAGCCCCTCCCCAGAGAGTCAGAACACCGGGGGGCTGTTTTTT. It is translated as CASSPSPESQNTGGLFF.

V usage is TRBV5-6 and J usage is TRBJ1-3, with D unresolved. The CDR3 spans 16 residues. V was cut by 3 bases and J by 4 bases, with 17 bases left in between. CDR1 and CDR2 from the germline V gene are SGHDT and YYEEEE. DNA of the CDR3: TGTGCCAGCAGCTGGAAACTACTCAGAGACGGAAACACCATATATTTT. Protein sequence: CASSWKLLRDGNTIYF.

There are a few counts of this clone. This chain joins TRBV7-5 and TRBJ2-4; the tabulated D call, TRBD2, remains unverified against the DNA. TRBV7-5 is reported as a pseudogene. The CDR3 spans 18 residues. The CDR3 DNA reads TGTGCCAGAAGCTTAGTTCCCCCGGCGGGGGCAGCGGGAGCCATTCAGTACTTC. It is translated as CARSLVPPAGAAGAIQYF.

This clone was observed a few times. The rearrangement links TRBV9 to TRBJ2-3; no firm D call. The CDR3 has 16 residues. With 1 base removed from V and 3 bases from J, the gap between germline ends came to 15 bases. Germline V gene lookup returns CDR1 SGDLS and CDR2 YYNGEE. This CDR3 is CASSVTQVQSTDTQYF. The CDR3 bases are TGTGCCAGCAGCGTAACCCAGGTTCAGTCGACAGATACGCAGTATTTT.

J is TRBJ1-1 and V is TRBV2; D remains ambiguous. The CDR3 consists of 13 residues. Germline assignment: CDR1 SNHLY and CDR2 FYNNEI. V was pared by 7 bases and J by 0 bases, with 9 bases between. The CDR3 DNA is TGTGCCAGCAAAAATTCTATGAACACTGAAGCTTTCTTT. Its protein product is CASKNSMNTEAFF.

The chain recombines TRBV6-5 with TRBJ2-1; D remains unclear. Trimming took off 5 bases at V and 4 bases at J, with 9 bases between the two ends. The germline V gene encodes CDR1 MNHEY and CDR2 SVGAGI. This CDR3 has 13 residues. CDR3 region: CASSPLVYNEQFF. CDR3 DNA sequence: TGTGCCAGCAGTCCCCTAGTTTACAATGAGCAGTTCTTC.

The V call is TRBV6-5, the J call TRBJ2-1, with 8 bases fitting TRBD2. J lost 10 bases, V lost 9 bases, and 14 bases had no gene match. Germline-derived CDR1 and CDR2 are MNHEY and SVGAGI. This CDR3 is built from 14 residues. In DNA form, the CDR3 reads TGTGCCAGTCAAGGAGCGGGGGAAATAGGGGAGCAGTTCTTC. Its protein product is CASQGAGEIGEQFF.

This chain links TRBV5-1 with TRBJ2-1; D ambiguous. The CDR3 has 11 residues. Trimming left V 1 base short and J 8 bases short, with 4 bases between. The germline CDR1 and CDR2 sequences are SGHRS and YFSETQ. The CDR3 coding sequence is TGCGCCAGCAGCTTGACATATGAGCAGTTCTTC. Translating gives CASSLTYEQFF.

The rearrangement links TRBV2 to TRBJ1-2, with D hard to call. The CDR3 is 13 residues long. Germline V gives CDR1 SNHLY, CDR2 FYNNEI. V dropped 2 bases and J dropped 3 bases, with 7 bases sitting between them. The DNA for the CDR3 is TGTGCCAGCAGTGAATTTTCTGACTATGGCTACACCTTC. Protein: CASSEFSDYGYTF.

The CDR3 coding sequence is TGTGCCAGCAGCCTCCCCCGGGGAGGCCAAGAGACCCAGTACTTC. This encodes CASSLPRGGQETQYF. V and J are TRBV28 and TRBJ2-5, with a possible D match to TRBD2 (6 bases). From germline, CDR1 is MDHEN and CDR2 SYDVKM. Trimming removed 6 bases at V and 1 base at J, with 15 bases between. CDR3 size: 15 residues.